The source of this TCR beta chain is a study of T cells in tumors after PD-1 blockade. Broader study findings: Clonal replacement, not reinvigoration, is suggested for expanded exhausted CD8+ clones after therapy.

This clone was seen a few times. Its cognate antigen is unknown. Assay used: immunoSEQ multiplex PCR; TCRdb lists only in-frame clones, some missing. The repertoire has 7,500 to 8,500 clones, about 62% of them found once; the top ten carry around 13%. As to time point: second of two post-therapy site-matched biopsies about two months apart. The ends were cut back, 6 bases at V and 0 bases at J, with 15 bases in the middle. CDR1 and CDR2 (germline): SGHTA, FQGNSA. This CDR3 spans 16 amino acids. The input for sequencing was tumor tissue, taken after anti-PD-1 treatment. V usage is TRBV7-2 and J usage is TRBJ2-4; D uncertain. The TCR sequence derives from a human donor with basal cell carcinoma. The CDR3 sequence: CASSHSGVLAKNIQYF. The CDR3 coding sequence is TGTGCCAGCAGTCACAGTGGAGTTCTAGCCAAAAACATTCAGTACTTC.